One sample yielded the 26 T cell receptor beta chains listed below, sequenced in a study of T cells in Graves' hyperthyroidism and ophthalmopathy. The investigators amplified TCR beta CDR3 regions from RNA transcripts. Researchers ran a first-round RT-PCR on the TCR CDR3 using the HTBI primer set. One entry per CDR3 protein results from TCRdb running MiXCR on the multiplex PCR reads. This table holds around 33,000 distinct CDR3 sequences, around half found once. The material sequenced was blood. The receptors come from a woman aged 45-65 years with Graves' hyperthyroidism that later progressed to Graves' ophthalmopathy.

The chain joins TRBV12-3 or TRBV12-4 to TRBJ2-1, with D unresolved. The CDR3 length is 15 residues. V dropped 4 bases and J dropped 3 bases, with 13 bases sitting between them. The CDR3 sequence: CASSSGFHGYNEQFF. Here the CDR3 DNA reads TGTGCCAGCAGTTCAGGCTTCCATGGCTACAATGAGCAGTTCTTC.

The V gene is TRBV7-3, the J gene TRBJ2-7, with 8 positions matching TRBD2. This CDR3 has 14 amino acids. V dropped 2 bases and J dropped 2; count of bases not matched to a gene: 2. Germline V CDR1 and CDR2: SGHTA, FQGTGA. CDR3 nucleotide sequence: TGTGCCAGCAGCTTAGCGGGGGGTGCCTACGAGCAGTACTTC. This codes for CASSLAGGAYEQYF. The full variable domain, rest sourced from reference TRBV7-3 and TRBJ2-7, is GAGVSQTPSNKVTEKGKYVELRCDPISGHTALYWYRQSLGQGPEFLIYFQGTGAADDSGLPNDRFFAVRPEGSVSTLKIQRTERGDSAVYLCASSLAGGAYEQYFGPGTRLTVT.

Relative to its sample, this clonotype is medium-sized (0.01 to 0.1%). The chain links TRBV2 to TRBJ2-1; D is uncertain. The germline V and J ends were trimmed by 8 bases and 15 bases, with 17 bases remaining between them. Germline V gene data show CDR1 as SNHLY and CDR2 as FYNNEI. The CDR3 runs 11 residues. As DNA, the CDR3 is TGTGCCAGCGAGATTTCCTACAATCTGTTCTTC. This encodes CASEISYNLFF.

V and J are TRBV5-1 and TRBJ1-1; 7 nucleotides align to TRBD1. CDR3 length: 13 amino acids. Trimming removed 4 bases from V and 4 bases from J; junction bases left unmatched: 4. The V gene's germline CDR1 is SGHRS and CDR2 YFSETQ. The CDR3 region is CASSISGGTEAFF. The CDR3 DNA reads TGCGCCAGCAGCATATCAGGGGGCACTGAAGCTTTCTTT.

This clonotype was picked up many times. The J gene is TRBJ2-2, the V gene TRBV7-2; D gene uncertain. The CDR3 has 15 amino acids. Germline-derived CDR1 and CDR2 are SGHTA and FQGNSA. V shed 1 base and J shed 5 bases, with 11 bases lying between them. CDR3 sequence reads: CASSLVDFGTGELFF. The CDR3 nucleotides read TGTGCCAGCAGCTTAGTTGATTTTGGTACCGGGGAGCTGTTTTTT.

On this clonotype itself: A read error may account for a junction end that differs from germline. The V and J genes are TRBV3-1 and TRBJ1-1, with 7 bases aligning to TRBD1. This CDR3 is built from 15 residues. CDR1 is LGHDT and CDR2 is YNNKEL in the germline V gene (reference sequence). The CDR3 nucleotides read TGTGCCAACAGCCATTCGGGACAGAGGAACACTGAAGCTTTCTTT. The encoded protein is CANSHSGQRNTEAFF.

This clonotype was detected ten times or more. V and J are TRBV6-1 and TRBJ2-7, with D tentatively TRBD2 (5 bases). Between the trimmed V and J ends, which lost 0 bases and 4 bases, there was a span of 10 bases. The CDR3 is made up of 14 amino acids. Germline CDR1 is MNHNS and CDR2 is SASEGT. Here the CDR3 DNA reads TGTGCCAGCAGTGAAGCGCCTAGAGGGTACGAGCAGTACTTC. Amino acids: CASSEAPRGYEQYF.

This clonotype appeared many times. The chain carries TRBV6-5 and TRBJ1-1; D may be TRBD1 (6 bases). Germline CDR1 reads MNHEY; CDR2 reads SVGAGI. The CDR3 loop spans 16 amino acids. V lost 0 bases, J lost 5 bases, and 16 bases lay in between. Here the CDR3 reads CASSYSNVRGPTEAFF. The DNA for the CDR3 is TGTGCCAGCAGTTACTCGAATGTGCGGGGGCCTACTGAAGCTTTCTTT.

Ten or more counts support this clonotype. The chain recombines TRBV19 with TRBJ1-2; maybe TRBD1 (5 bases). The germline V gene has CDR1 LNHDA and CDR2 SQIVND (reference sequence). CDR3 size: 15 residues. V lost 4 bases and J 2 bases, leaving 14 bases between the germline ends. CDR3 region: CASSRLQRGNYGYTF. The CDR3 DNA reads TGTGCCAGTAGTAGGCTACAGCGGGGGAACTATGGCTACACCTTC.

This clonotype was recorded at least ten times. The chain carries TRBV20-1 and TRBJ2-1, with 14 bases aligning to TRBD2. The V segment lost 5 bases and the J segment 3 bases; nucleotides outside the gene matches: 18. This CDR3 is 20 amino acids long. Germline V gene sequence: CDR1 DFQATT, CDR2 SNEGSKA (reference sequence). The CDR3 DNA reads as TGCAGTGCTCCAACCCCGACTAGCGGGAGGGCCGATTTAAGCTACAATGAGCAGTTCTTC. Protein sequence: CSAPTPTSGRADLSYNEQFF.

V gene TRBV7-9 combines with J gene TRBJ1-6, with TRBD1 as a possible D gene (6 bases). Germline V CDR1 and CDR2: SEHNR, FQNEAQ (reference sequence). The CDR3 consists of 14 residues. Trimming pared 1 base from V and 11 bases from J, leaving 12 bases between. As DNA, the CDR3 is TGTGCCAGCAGCTTAGACAGGGCATACCCACCCCTCCACTTT. Protein: CASSLDRAYPPLHF.

In its sample, this clonotype was seen many times. The chain combines TRBV6-6 with TRBJ1-5; D perhaps matches TRBD1 (6 bases). Between the trimmed V and J ends, which lost 6 bases and 0 bases, there was a span of 12 bases. Germline V gene lookup returns CDR1 MNHNY and CDR2 SVGAGI (reference sequence). The CDR3 is made up of 15 amino acids. CDR3 residues: CASRTQGDSNQPQHF. Written as DNA, the CDR3 is TGTGCCAGCAGGACACAGGGAGATAGCAATCAGCCCCAGCATTTT.

The sample holds many counts of this clonotype. This chain links TRBV6-5 with TRBJ1-2, with unresolved D. The length of the CDR3 is 15 residues. V was trimmed by 4 bases and J by 5 bases, leaving 17 bases between them. Germline values: CDR1 MNHEY, CDR2 SVGAGI. CDR3 coding DNA: TGTGCCAGCAGTTTACGGGAACCGGGTCGATATGGCTACACCTTC. Its protein is CASSLREPGRYGYTF.

This clonotype has a count of ten or more. The CDR3 coding sequence is TGTGCCAGCAGTCCGGGACAGGGCCGGGGGACTGAAGCTTTCTTT. Amino acids: CASSPGQGRGTEAFF. The rearrangement links TRBV6-5 to TRBJ1-1; 9 nucleotides align to TRBD1. Germline assignment: CDR1 MNHEY and CDR2 SVGAGI. J was trimmed by 5 bases and V by 5 bases; bases with no gene match: 9. The CDR3 is 15 amino acids.

There are many counts of this clonotype. One end of the junction varies from germline; a read error may be responsible. V usage is TRBV10-1 and J usage is TRBJ1-4; D gene unclear. CDR1 WNHNN and CDR2 SYGVQD come from the germline V gene (reference sequence). CDR3 length: 13 amino acids. CDR3 amino acids: CASIRLSNEELFF. In DNA form, the CDR3 reads TGCGCCAGCATACGTCTTAGTAATGAAGAACTGTTTTTT.

This clonotype was detected many times. One junction end disagrees with the germline gene, perhaps due to a read error. J is TRBJ2-2 and V is TRBV11-2, with 8 bases that match TRBD1. The CDR3 is made up of 15 amino acids. Germline CDR1 SGHAT, CDR2 FQNNGV. The CDR3 DNA follows: TGTGCCAGCAGCCGCCGGACAGGGAATACCGGGGAGCTGGTTTTT. Protein: CASSRRTGNTGELVF. Full variable domain (outside the CDR3, taken from reference TRBV11-2 and TRBJ2-2): EAGVAQSPRYKIIEKRQSVAFWCNPISGHATLYWYQQILGQGPKLLIQFQNNGVVDDSQLPKDRFSAERLKGVDSTLKIQPAKLEDSAVYLCASSRRTGNTGELVFGEGSRLTVL.

The rearrangement joins TRBV20-1 to TRBJ2-7, with TRBD2 matching over 7 bases. CDR3 length: 14 residues. The germline CDR1 and CDR2 sequences are DFQATT and SNEGSKA (reference sequence). V gave up 0 bases and J gave up 5 bases; unmatched junction bases: 7. CDR3 residues: CSARDSREYDEQYF. CDR3 DNA sequence: TGCAGTGCTAGAGATTCGCGGGAGTACGACGAGCAGTACTTC.

This clonotype rates as medium-sized. Written as DNA, the CDR3 is TGTGCCACCAGTGAGTTAGCGGGAGCAGATACGCAGTATTTT. Translation gives CATSELAGADTQYF. The chain carries TRBV24-1 and TRBJ2-3, with TRBD2 matching over 9 bases. The CDR3 loop spans 14 amino acids. Germline CDR1 and CDR2: KGHDR and SFDVKD. V was pared by 4 bases and J by 4 bases, with 2 bases of the junction left unmatched.

V and J are TRBV10-3 and TRBJ1-4; 7 bases align to TRBD1. The ends lost 10 bases at V and 0 bases at J; junction bases unmatched: 11. The length of the CDR3 is 16 residues. The V gene's germline CDR1 is ENHRY and CDR2 SYGVKD. The CDR3 region is CATRDSNIATNEKLFF. The CDR3 DNA reads as TGTGCCACCCGGGACAGTAACATTGCAACTAATGAAAAACTGTTTTTT.

V gene TRBV6-2 or TRBV6-3 combines with J gene TRBJ2-7; 12 nucleotides align to TRBD2. The CDR3 length is 14 residues. Looked up from germline, CDR1 is MNHEY and CDR2 is SVGEGT. V was pared by 9 bases and J by 5 bases, with 8 bases of the junction left unmatched. The CDR3 spells CASSGLAGFDEQYF. CDR3 nucleotide sequence: TGTGCCAGTAGTGGACTAGCGGGATTCGACGAGCAGTACTTC.

A note on this clonotype: The junction and the germline gene differ at one end; a read error may be behind it. This CDR3 is CTSSFQGHEELFF. The CDR3 region has the DNA TGTACCAGCAGCTTTCAGGGTCACGAGGAGCTGTTTTTT. The chain joins TRBV11-2 to TRBJ2-2; possible D gene TRBD1, 5 bases. This CDR3 is 13 amino acids long. Germline CDR1 is SGHAT and CDR2 is FQNNGV.

J is TRBJ2-2 and V is TRBV15; TRBD1 might be the D (5 bases). The CDR3 extends over 14 amino acids. Trimming removed 8 bases at V and 2 bases at J, with 12 bases between. Germline CDR1 LNHNV, CDR2 YYDKDF (reference sequence). CDR3 amino acids: CATGTRGNTGELFF. The CDR3 bases are TGTGCCACCGGCACAAGGGGTAACACCGGGGAGCTGTTTTTT.

Concerning this clonotype itself: Germline is not matched at one junction end, which may reflect a read error. The chain is built from TRBV2 and TRBJ1-1; no definite D call. Per the germline V gene, CDR1 is SNHLY and CDR2 is FYNNEI. This CDR3 has 13 amino acids. The CDR3 protein is CASRRTVVGEDFF. CDR3 bases: TGTGCCAGCAGGAGGACGGTCGTGGGTGAAGATTTCTTT.

At least ten counts were recorded for this clonotype. The chain joins TRBV20-1 to TRBJ2-1; 10 bases align to TRBD2. Losses at the gene ends were 6 bases for V and 2 bases for J; bases not matched to a gene: 22. Germline-derived CDR1 and CDR2 are DFQATT and SNEGSKA (reference sequence). The CDR3 consists of 20 residues. CDR3 amino acids: CSAIPGPGRTSGRPYNEQFF. CDR3 nucleotide sequence: TGCAGTGCCATACCCGGCCCAGGGAGGACTAGCGGTCGACCCTACAATGAGCAGTTCTTC.

This clonotype appeared many times. V gene TRBV4-1 combines with J gene TRBJ1-2; 12 bases fit TRBD1. The CDR3 totals 17 residues. CDR1 is MGHRA and CDR2 is YSYEKL in the germline V gene. Trimming took 0 bases from V and 7 from J; bases not matched to a gene: 9. The CDR3 spells CASSQDIGTGGFAGYTF. The CDR3 DNA is TGCGCCAGCAGCCAAGACATCGGGACAGGGGGCTTTGCTGGCTACACCTTC.

A word on this clonotype: A single base separates this from a much larger clone, so it may be a read error. The rearrangement uses TRBV30 and TRBJ2-1, with 7 bases lining up with TRBD1. The CDR3 covers 14 residues. The V segment lost 4 bases and the J segment 10 bases; nucleotides outside the gene matches: 13. Germline CDR1 is GTSNPN and CDR2 is SVGIG (reference sequence). CDR3 amino acids: CAWNGRGLPYEQFF. CDR3 in DNA: TGTGCCTGGAATGGAAGGGGGCTCCCCTACGAGCAGTTCTTC.